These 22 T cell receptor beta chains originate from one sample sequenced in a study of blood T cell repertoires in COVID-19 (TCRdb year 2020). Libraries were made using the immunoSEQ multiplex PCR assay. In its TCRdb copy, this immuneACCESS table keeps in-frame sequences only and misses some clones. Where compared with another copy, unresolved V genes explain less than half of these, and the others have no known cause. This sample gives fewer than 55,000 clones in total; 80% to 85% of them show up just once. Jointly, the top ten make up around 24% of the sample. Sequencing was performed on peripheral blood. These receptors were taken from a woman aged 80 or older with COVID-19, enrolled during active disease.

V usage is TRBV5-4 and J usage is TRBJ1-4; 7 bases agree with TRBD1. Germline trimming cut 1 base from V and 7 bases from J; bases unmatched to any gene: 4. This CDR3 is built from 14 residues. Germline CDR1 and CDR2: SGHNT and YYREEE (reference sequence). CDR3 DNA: TGTGCCAGCAGCTTGCAGTCAGGGGGTGAAAAACTGTTTTTT. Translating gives CASSLQSGGEKLFF.

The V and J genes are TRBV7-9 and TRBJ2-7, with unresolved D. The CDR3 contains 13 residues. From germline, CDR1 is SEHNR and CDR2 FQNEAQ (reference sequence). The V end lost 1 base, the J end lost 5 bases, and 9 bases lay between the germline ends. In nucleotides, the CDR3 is TGTGCCAGCAGCTTAGGCACGTTAGACGAGCAGTACTTC. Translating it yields CASSLGTLDEQYF.

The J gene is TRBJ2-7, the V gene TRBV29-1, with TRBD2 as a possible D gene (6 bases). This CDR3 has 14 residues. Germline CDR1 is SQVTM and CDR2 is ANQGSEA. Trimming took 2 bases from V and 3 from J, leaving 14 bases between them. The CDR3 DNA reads TGCAGCGTTGAACCTCGACTAGAGAACTACGAGCAGTACTTC. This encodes CSVEPRLENYEQYF.

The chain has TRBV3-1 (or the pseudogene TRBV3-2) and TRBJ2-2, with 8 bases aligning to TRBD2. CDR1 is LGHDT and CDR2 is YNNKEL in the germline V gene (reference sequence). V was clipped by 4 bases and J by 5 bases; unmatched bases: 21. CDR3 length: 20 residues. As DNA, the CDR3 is TGTGCCAGCAGCCCAGTTGGGAACGCTGATAGCGGGAACCCGACCGGGGAGCTGTTTTTT. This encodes CASSPVGNADSGNPTGELFF.

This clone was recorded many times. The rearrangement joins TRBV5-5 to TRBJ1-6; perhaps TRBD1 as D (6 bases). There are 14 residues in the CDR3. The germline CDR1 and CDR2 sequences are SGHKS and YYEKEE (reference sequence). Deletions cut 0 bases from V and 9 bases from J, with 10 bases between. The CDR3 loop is CASSLDRESSPLHF. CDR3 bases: TGTGCCAGCAGCTTGGACAGGGAAAGTTCACCCCTCCACTTT.

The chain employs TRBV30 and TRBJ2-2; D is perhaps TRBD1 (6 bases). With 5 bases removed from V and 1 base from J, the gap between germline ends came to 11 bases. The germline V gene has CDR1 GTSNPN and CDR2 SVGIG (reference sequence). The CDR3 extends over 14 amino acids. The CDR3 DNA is TGTGCCTGGGTTCAGGGGCAGAACACCGGGGAGCTGTTTTTT. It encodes CAWVQGQNTGELFF.

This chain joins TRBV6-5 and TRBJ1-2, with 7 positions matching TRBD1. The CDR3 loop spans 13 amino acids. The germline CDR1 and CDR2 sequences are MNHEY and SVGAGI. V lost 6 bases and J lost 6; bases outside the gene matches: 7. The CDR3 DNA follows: TGTGCCAGCAGCTTAGACAGGGTCCATGGCTACACCTTC. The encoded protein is CASSLDRVHGYTF.

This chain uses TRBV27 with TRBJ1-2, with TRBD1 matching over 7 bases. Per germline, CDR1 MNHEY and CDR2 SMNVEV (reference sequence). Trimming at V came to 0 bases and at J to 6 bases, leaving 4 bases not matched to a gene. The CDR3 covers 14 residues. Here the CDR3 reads CASSLSGQNHGYTF. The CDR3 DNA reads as TGTGCCAGCAGTTTATCGGGACAGAATCATGGCTACACCTTC.

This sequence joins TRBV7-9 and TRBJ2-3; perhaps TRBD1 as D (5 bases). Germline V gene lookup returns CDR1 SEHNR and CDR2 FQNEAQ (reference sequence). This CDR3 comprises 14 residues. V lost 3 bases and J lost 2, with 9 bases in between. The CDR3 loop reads CASSLSGPTDTQYF. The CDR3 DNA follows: TGTGCCAGCAGCTTGTCAGGGCCCACAGATACGCAGTATTTT.

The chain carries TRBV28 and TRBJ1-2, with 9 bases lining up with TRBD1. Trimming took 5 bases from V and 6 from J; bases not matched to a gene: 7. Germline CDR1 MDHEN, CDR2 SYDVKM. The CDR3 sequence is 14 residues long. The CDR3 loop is CASSHPGQGDGYTF. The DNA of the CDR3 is TGTGCCAGCAGTCATCCGGGACAGGGCGATGGCTACACCTTC.

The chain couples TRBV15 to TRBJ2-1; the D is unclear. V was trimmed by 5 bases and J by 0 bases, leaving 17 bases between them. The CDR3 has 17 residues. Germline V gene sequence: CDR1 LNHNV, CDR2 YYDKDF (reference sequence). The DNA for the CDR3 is TGTGCCACCAGCCCTCAATTTGGTGGTAGCTCCTACAATGAGCAGTTCTTC. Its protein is CATSPQFGGSSYNEQFF. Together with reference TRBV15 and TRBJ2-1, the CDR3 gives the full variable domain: DAMVIQNPRYQVTQFGKPVTLSCSQTLNHNVMYWYQQKSSQAPKLLFHYYDKDFNNEADTPDNFQSRRPNTSFCFLDIRSPGLGDTAMYLCATSPQFGGSSYNEQFFGPGTRLTVL.

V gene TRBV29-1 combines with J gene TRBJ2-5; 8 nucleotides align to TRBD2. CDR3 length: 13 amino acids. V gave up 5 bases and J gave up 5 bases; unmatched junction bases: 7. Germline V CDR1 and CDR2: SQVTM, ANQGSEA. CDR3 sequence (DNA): TGCAGCGTTCAAAGCGGGAGTGCTGAGACCCAGTACTTC. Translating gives CSVQSGSAETQYF.

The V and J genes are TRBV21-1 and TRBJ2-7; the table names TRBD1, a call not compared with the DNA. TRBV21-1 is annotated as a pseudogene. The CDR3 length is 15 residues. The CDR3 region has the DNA TGTGCCAGCAGCAAAATGGGTCAGGGGAGACGGGAGCAGTACTTC. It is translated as CASSKMGQGRREQYF.

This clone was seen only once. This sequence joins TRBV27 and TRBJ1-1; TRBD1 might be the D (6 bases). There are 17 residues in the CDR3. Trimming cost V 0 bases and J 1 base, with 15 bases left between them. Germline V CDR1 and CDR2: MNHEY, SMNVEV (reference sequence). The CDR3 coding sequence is TGTGCCAGCAGTTTATCCTGGGGGGGGCGCCGGAACACTGAAGCTTTCTTT. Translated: CASSLSWGGRRNTEAFF.

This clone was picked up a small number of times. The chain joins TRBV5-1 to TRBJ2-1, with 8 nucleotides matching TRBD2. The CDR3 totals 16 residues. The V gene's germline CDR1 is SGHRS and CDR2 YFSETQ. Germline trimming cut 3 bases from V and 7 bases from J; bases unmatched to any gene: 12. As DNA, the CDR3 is TGCGCCAGCAGCTCGGCCGGGACTAGGGAGAAAAATGAGCAGTTCTTC. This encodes CASSSAGTREKNEQFF. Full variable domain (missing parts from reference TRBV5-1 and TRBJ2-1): KAGVTQTPRYLIKTRGQQVTLSCSPISGHRSVSWYQQTPGQGLQFLFEYFSETQRNKGNFPGRFSGRQFSNSRSEMNVSTLELGDSALYLCASSSAGTREKNEQFFGPGTRLTVL.

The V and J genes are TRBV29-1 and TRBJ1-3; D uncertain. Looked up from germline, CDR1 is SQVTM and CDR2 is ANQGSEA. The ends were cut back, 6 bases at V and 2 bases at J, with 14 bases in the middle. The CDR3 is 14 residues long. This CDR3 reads CSVRTVQTGNTIYF. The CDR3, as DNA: TGCAGCGTCCGAACCGTACAGACTGGAAACACCATATATTTT. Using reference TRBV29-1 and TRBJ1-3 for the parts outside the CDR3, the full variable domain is SAVISQKPSRDICQRGTSLTIQCQVDSQVTMMFWYRQQPGQSLTLIATANQGSEATYESGFVIDKFPISRPNLTFSTLTVSNMSPEDSSIYLCSVRTVQTGNTIYFGEGSWLTVV.

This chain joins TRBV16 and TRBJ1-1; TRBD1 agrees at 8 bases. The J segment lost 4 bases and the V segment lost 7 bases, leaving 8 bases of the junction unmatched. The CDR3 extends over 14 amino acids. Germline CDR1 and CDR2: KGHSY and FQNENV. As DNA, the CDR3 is TGTGCCAGCACCTCCAGGACAGGGCGCACTGAAGCTTTCTTT. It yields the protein CASTSRTGRTEAFF.

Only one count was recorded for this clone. This CDR3 is CASSYLRVDSEQYF. In DNA, the CDR3 is TGTGCCAGCAGTTACCTGAGAGTAGATAGTGAGCAGTACTTC. The chain couples TRBV6-5 to TRBJ2-7, with D uncertain. The CDR3 extends over 14 amino acids. Trimming shortened V by 2 bases and J by 7 bases, and 15 bases separated the two germline ends. Germline values: CDR1 MNHEY, CDR2 SVGAGI.

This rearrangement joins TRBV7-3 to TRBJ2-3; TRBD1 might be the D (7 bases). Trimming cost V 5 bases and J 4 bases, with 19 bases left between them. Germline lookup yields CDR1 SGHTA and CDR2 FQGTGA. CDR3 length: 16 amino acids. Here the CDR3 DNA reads TGTGCCAGCAGCCCCCAGGGGGAGGCGACCGCAGATACGCAGTATTTT. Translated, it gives CASSPQGEATADTQYF.

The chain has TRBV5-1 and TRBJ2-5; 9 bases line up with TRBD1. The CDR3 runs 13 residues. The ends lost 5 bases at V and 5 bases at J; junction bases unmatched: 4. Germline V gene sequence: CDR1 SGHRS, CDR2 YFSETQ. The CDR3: CASRMTGGETQYF. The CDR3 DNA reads TGCGCCAGCAGAATGACAGGGGGGGAGACCCAGTACTTC.

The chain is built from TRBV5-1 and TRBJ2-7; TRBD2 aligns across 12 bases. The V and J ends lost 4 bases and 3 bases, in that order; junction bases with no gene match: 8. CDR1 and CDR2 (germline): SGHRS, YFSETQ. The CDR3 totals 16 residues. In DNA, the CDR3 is TGCGCCAGCAGCGCCCGGACTAGCGGGGCTCACTACGAGCAGTACTTC. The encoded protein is CASSARTSGAHYEQYF. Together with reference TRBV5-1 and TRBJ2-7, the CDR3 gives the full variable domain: KAGVTQTPRYLIKTRGQQVTLSCSPISGHRSVSWYQQTPGQGLQFLFEYFSETQRNKGNFPGRFSGRQFSNSRSEMNVSTLELGDSALYLCASSARTSGAHYEQYFGPGTRLTVT.

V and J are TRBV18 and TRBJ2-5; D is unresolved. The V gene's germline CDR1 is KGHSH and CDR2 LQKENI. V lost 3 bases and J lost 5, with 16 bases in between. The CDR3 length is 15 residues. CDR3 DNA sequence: TGTGCCAGCTCACCTAAGCGAGGTCGCGGTGAGACCCAGTACTTC. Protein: CASSPKRGRGETQYF.